The 23 T cell receptor beta chains below come from one sample, sequenced in a study of T cell responses to AZD1222 COVID-19 vaccine. Sequencing was performed with immunoSEQ multiplex PCR; in TCRdb, only in-frame clones are kept and a portion is missing. The table shows over 85,000 clones, with approximately 94% occurring only once. The material was peripheral blood, obtained on day 0 of AZD1222 vaccination. Every receptor here comes from an adult in good health.

The genes are TRBV5-6 and TRBJ2-3; maybe TRBD2 (6 bases). Between the trimmed V and J ends, which lost 4 bases and 1 base, there was a span of 7 bases. The CDR3 has 13 residues. Germline V gives CDR1 SGHDT, CDR2 YYEEEE. CDR3 sequence reads: CASSIAGTDTQYF. The CDR3 DNA reads as TGTGCCAGCAGCATAGCGGGCACAGATACGCAGTATTTT.

The chain employs TRBV7-9 and TRBJ1-5, with 7 positions matching TRBD1. The ends lost 1 base at V and 2 bases at J; junction bases unmatched: 8. This CDR3 comprises 17 residues. Germline CDR1 and CDR2: SEHNR and FQNEAQ (reference sequence). This chain's CDR3 is CASSLGTGDFGNQPQHF. The CDR3 nucleotides read TGTGCCAGCAGCTTAGGTACAGGGGATTTTGGCAATCAGCCCCAGCATTTT. Together with reference TRBV7-9 and TRBJ1-5, the CDR3 gives the full variable domain: DTGVSQNPRHKITKRGQNVTFRCDPISEHNRLYWYRQTLGQGPEFLTYFQNEAQLEKSRLLSDRFSAERPKGSFSTLEIQRTEQGDSAMYLCASSLGTGDFGNQPQHFGDGTRLSIL.

This clone occurred once. The rearrangement links TRBV5-6 to TRBJ1-1; D is unresolved. V gave up 2 bases and J gave up 3 bases, with 11 bases separating them. Germline V lookup: CDR1 SGHDT, CDR2 YYEEEE. This CDR3 has 14 residues. Here the CDR3 DNA reads TGTGCCAGCAGCTTAAAATATACGTACACTGAAGCTTTCTTT. Its translation: CASSLKYTYTEAFF.

This sequence joins TRBV21-1 and TRBJ1-1. TRBV21-1 is given as a pseudogene. The CDR3 consists of 17 residues. CDR3 DNA: TGTGCCAGCAGGCGCACCAAGGTAGGGGGGGCTTCAACTGAAGCTTTCTTT. Protein: CASRRTKVGGASTEAFF.

The genes are TRBV7-2 and TRBJ2-3; 9 bases line up with TRBD1. This CDR3 contains 15 residues. CDR1 is SGHTA, CDR2 FQGNSA, per germline. Trimming at V came to 5 bases and at J to 3 bases, leaving 6 bases not matched to a gene. CDR3 bases: TGTGCCAGCAGCCAAGGGGACAGGGTGACAGATACGCAGTATTTT. Amino acids: CASSQGDRVTDTQYF.

The chain is built from TRBV4-1 and TRBJ2-3; TRBD2 might be the D (6 bases). The V gene lost 0 bases and the J gene lost 1 base, with 26 bases spanning the gap. Germline assignment: CDR1 MGHRA and CDR2 YSYEKL. This CDR3 contains 21 residues. CDR3 DNA sequence: TGCGCCAGCAGCCAAGAAATTGTCCGACGGGGGAGCCTGCCTGGCACAGATACGCAGTATTTT. It translates to CASSQEIVRRGSLPGTDTQYF.

This chain connects TRBV6-1 to TRBJ2-7; possibly TRBD2 for D (6 bases). V gave up 1 base and J gave up 3 bases, with 10 bases separating them. CDR1 and CDR2 from the germline V gene are MNHNS and SASEGT. The length of the CDR3 is 14 residues. The CDR3 nucleotides read TGTGCCAGCAGTGAAGACGGGCGGGACTACGAGCAGTACTTC. The encoded protein is CASSEDGRDYEQYF.

The chain links TRBV9 to TRBJ1-4; TRBD1 agrees at 8 bases. The V and J ends lost 2 bases and 7 bases, in that order; junction bases with no gene match: 10. The CDR3 length is 16 residues. The germline V gene encodes CDR1 SGDLS and CDR2 YYNGEE. This chain's CDR3 is CASSVAGGQGSEKLFF. In nucleotides, the CDR3 is TGTGCCAGCAGCGTCGCGGGAGGACAGGGTAGTGAAAAACTGTTTTTT.

V and J are TRBV5-4 and TRBJ1-1; tentative D call: TRBD1 (6 bases). CDR3 length: 15 residues. V was cut by 3 bases and J by 1 base, with 13 bases left in between. Germline V CDR1 and CDR2: SGHNT, YYREEE (reference sequence). The CDR3 sequence is CASSSIGQKNTEAFF. The CDR3 nucleotides read TGTGCCAGCAGCTCGATCGGACAGAAGAACACTGAAGCTTTCTTT.

The gene calls are TRBV6-2 or TRBV6-3 and TRBJ1-5; 8 bases match TRBD1. J gave up 6 bases and V 7 bases, and 11 bases lay outside the gene matches. The CDR3 has 15 amino acids. Per the germline V gene, CDR1 is MNHEY and CDR2 is SVGEGT. The CDR3 nucleotides read TGTGCCAGCACCCCCACCGACAGGGGAAGTCAGCCCCAGCATTTT. It specifies CASTPTDRGSQPQHF.

The chain is built from TRBV6-1 and TRBJ2-7; tentative D call: TRBD2 (6 bases). The length of the CDR3 is 14 residues. Germline CDR1 reads MNHNS; CDR2 reads SASEGT. V was pared by 2 bases and J by 5 bases, with 13 bases between. The CDR3 DNA reads TGTGCCAGCAGTGAATTCGGGGGTAGCGACGAGCAGTACTTC. This sequence encodes CASSEFGGSDEQYF.

The chain has TRBV11-1 and TRBJ1-1, with TRBD1 identical over 8 bases. Germline CDR1 SGHAT, CDR2 FQDESV (reference sequence). The CDR3 extends over 13 amino acids. V was pared by 5 bases and J by 7 bases, with 6 bases of the junction left unmatched. The CDR3 here is CASSKDRDVEAFF. CDR3 sequence (DNA): TGTGCCAGCAGCAAGGACAGGGACGTTGAAGCTTTCTTT.

This rearrangement joins TRBV9 to TRBJ2-3; D uncertain. With 0 bases removed from V and 0 bases from J, the gap between germline ends came to 8 bases. CDR1 and CDR2 (germline): SGDLS, YYNGEE. The CDR3 has 15 residues. Written as DNA, the CDR3 is TGTGCCAGCAGCGTAGTGGCTACTAGCACAGATACGCAGTATTTT. Translating gives CASSVVATSTDTQYF.

The chain is built from TRBV2 and TRBJ2-3, with D possibly being TRBD2 (5 bases). Germline lookup yields CDR1 SNHLY and CDR2 FYNNEI. The CDR3 runs 15 residues. Trimming shortened V by 4 bases and J by 7 bases, and 18 bases separated the two germline ends. The CDR3 coding sequence is TGTGCCAGCAGTGTAGGGAGATCCCTCGGAAATACGCAGTATTTT. Protein product: CASSVGRSLGNTQYF.

V is TRBV6-5 and J is TRBJ1-6; no clear D. This CDR3 spans 13 amino acids. Germline CDR1 and CDR2: MNHEY and SVGAGI. Trimming stripped 2 bases from V and 9 bases from J, with 8 bases between. CDR3 bases: TGTGCCAGCAGTTACAAGGAACGTTCACCCCTCCACTTT. This gives the protein CASSYKERSPLHF.

The chain combines TRBV6-1 with TRBJ2-2, with 10 positions matching TRBD1. V was clipped by 4 bases and J by 1 base; unmatched bases: 3. Germline assignment: CDR1 MNHNS and CDR2 SASEGT. The CDR3 spans 16 residues. The CDR3: CASSGRTGGNTGELFF. The CDR3 DNA is TGTGCCAGCAGTGGGAGGACAGGGGGGAACACCGGGGAGCTGTTTTTT.

V usage is TRBV9 and J usage is TRBJ2-1; 9 bases fit TRBD2. CDR3 length: 15 amino acids. CDR1 is SGDLS and CDR2 is YYNGEE in the germline V gene. The trim removed 3 bases at V and 0 bases at J, leaving 1 base unmatched. In DNA form, the CDR3 reads TGTGCCAGCAGCGATAGCGGGAGCTCCTACAATGAGCAGTTCTTC. Protein product: CASSDSGSSYNEQFF.

V gene TRBV15 combines with J gene TRBJ1-2, with 7 bases lining up with TRBD1. Germline trimming cut 4 bases from V and 2 bases from J; bases unmatched to any gene: 7. Looked up from germline, CDR1 is LNHNV and CDR2 is YYDKDF (reference sequence). The CDR3 consists of 15 residues. Here the CDR3 reads CATSTKTGRNYGYTF. The DNA for the CDR3 is TGTGCCACCAGCACTAAGACAGGGCGGAACTATGGCTACACCTTC. The full variable domain, with the rest looked up from reference TRBV15 and TRBJ1-2, is DAMVIQNPRYQVTQFGKPVTLSCSQTLNHNVMYWYQQKSSQAPKLLFHYYDKDFNNEADTPDNFQSRRPNTSFCFLDIRSPGLGDTAMYLCATSTKTGRNYGYTFGSGTRLTVV.

This clone came up once. The CDR3 sequence is CATSRGASNQPQHF. DNA of the CDR3: TGTGCCACCAGCAGAGGAGCTAGCAATCAGCCCCAGCATTTT. The gene calls are TRBV15 and TRBJ1-5; no reliable D call. V lost 1 base to trimming and J lost 0 bases, with 4 bases between them. The CDR3 extends over 14 amino acids. Germline V CDR1 and CDR2: LNHNV, YYDKDF (reference sequence).

CDR3 DNA: TGTGCCAGTGGGACAGTCACTCAGGGGCCCCAGCATTTT. This gives the protein CASGTVTQGPQHF. The V call is TRBV6-5, the J call TRBJ1-5, with 7 nucleotides matching TRBD1. The CDR3 spans 13 residues. Germline CDR1 is MNHEY and CDR2 is SVGAGI. Trimming took 9 bases from V and 9 from J; bases not matched to a gene: 11.

The chain uses TRBV27 and TRBJ2-7; the match to TRBD1 covers 8 bases. CDR1 and CDR2 from the germline V gene are MNHEY and SMNVEV (reference sequence). The CDR3 loop spans 14 amino acids. V dropped 6 bases and J dropped 2; count of bases not matched to a gene: 6. The CDR3 DNA sequence: TGTGCCAGCAGGACAGAGACAGGGGCCTACGAGCAGTACTTC. Encoded protein: CASRTETGAYEQYF.

The sample holds one count of this clone. The chain has TRBV25-1 and TRBJ1-6; unclear D gene. The CDR3 sequence is 16 residues long. Germline lookup yields CDR1 MGHDK and CDR2 SYGVNS. V was cut by 3 bases and J by 0 bases, with 9 bases left in between. CDR3 nucleotides: TGTGCCAGCAGTGAGAGTGCCCTCTCCTATAATTCACCCCTCCACTTT. Residues: CASSESALSYNSPLHF.

This chain joins TRBV2 and TRBJ1-2; 9 nucleotides match TRBD1. Per the germline V gene, CDR1 is SNHLY and CDR2 is FYNNEI. The CDR3 runs 16 residues. The ends lost 2 bases at V and 2 bases at J; junction bases unmatched: 6. This CDR3 reads CASSERGQGRNYGYTF. As DNA, the CDR3 is TGTGCCAGCAGTGAACGGGGACAGGGCCGAAACTATGGCTACACCTTC.